The 9 T cell receptor beta chains below were found in one sample sequenced in a study of OX40 agonist ivuxolimab in advanced cancers. Clones were sequenced by immunoSEQ multiplex PCR, and TCRdb holds only the in-frame ones, with some missing. The sample consists of some 63,000 clones, 94% of them appearing once. The sample consisted of CD4+ or CD8+ T cells sorted from blood, taken in a trial of the OX40 agonist ivuxolimab. The receptors were sampled from an adult with an advanced solid tumor such as melanoma, head and neck, liver or kidney cancer.

As for this clone: Sequence at one end of the junction differs from germline and may be a read error. The chain carries TRBV14 and TRBJ2-7; a weak D match, TRBD1 (5 bases). This CDR3 has 12 amino acids. CDR1 is SGHDN and CDR2 is FVKESK in the germline V gene. CDR3 sequence: CASSPLPGRADF. DNA of the CDR3: TGTGCCAGCAGCCCTTTACCGGGCAGGGCGGACTTC.

The V and J genes are TRBV7-9 and TRBJ1-5, with 10 bases aligning to TRBD1. The germline CDR1 and CDR2 sequences are SEHNR and FQNEAQ (reference sequence). Trimming at V came to 5 bases and at J to 6 bases, leaving 4 bases not matched to a gene. There are 14 residues in the CDR3. The CDR3 region is CASSPGTGVQPQHF. For the CDR3, the DNA is TGTGCCAGCAGCCCGGGGACAGGGGTTCAGCCCCAGCATTTT. The whole variable domain, filled in from reference TRBV7-9 and TRBJ1-5, reads DTGVSQNPRHKITKRGQNVTFRCDPISEHNRLYWYRQTLGQGPEFLTYFQNEAQLEKSRLLSDRFSAERPKGSFSTLEIQRTEQGDSAMYLCASSPGTGVQPQHFGDGTRLSIL.

The gene calls are TRBV6-5 and TRBJ1-1; D unresolved. The V gene's germline CDR1 is MNHEY and CDR2 SVGAGI. The CDR3 contains 13 residues. Trimming took off 6 bases at V and 4 bases at J, with 12 bases between the two ends. CDR3 in amino acids: CASRGPVGTEAFF. In nucleotides, the CDR3 is TGTGCCAGCAGGGGCCCCGTTGGCACTGAAGCTTTCTTT.

The chain links TRBV19 to TRBJ1-2; D is possibly TRBD1 (6 bases). The CDR3 totals 11 residues. Germline CDR1 LNHDA, CDR2 SQIVND (reference sequence). V gave up 5 bases and J gave up 8 bases, with 9 bases separating them. The DNA of the CDR3 is TGTGCCAGTAGTCCTGGGGGCGGCTACACCTTC. It encodes CASSPGGGYTF.

J is TRBJ2-2 and V is TRBV6-4, with D possibly TRBD2 on 5 matching bases. V lost 6 bases and J 3 bases, leaving 11 bases between the germline ends. The CDR3 totals 14 residues. Germline-derived CDR1 and CDR2 are MRHNA and SNTAGT. Here the CDR3 reads CASRPEGDTGELFF. The CDR3, as DNA: TGTGCCAGCAGGCCTGAGGGAGACACCGGGGAGCTGTTTTTT.

The V gene is TRBV6-5, the J gene TRBJ1-1, with a weak D call TRBD1 (5 bases). CDR3 length: 11 amino acids. The V end was cut by 5 bases, the J end by 7 bases, with 8 bases between. The germline gives CDR1 MNHEY, CDR2 SVGAGI. Here the CDR3 DNA reads TGTGCCAGCAGTCCGGGGGGTGAAGCTTTCTTT. It encodes CASSPGGEAFF.

The rearrangement joins TRBV6-1 to TRBJ2-5; 7 bases agree with TRBD1. After removal of 7 bases from V and 1 base from J, the junction contained 3 bases not matched to a gene. The CDR3 is 13 amino acids. Per the germline V gene, CDR1 is MNHNS and CDR2 is SASEGT. The CDR3 region has the DNA TGTGCCAGCAACCGGGACAGCCAAGAGACCCAGTACTTC. Protein product: CASNRDSQETQYF.

The chain carries TRBV19 and TRBJ2-7; 10 nucleotides align to TRBD2. Germline CDR1 and CDR2: LNHDA and SQIVND (reference sequence). V gave up 5 bases and J gave up 3 bases; unmatched junction bases: 7. The CDR3 contains 15 residues. Written as DNA, the CDR3 is TGTGCCAGTAGTCCCAGGACTAGCGGATACTACGAGCAGTACTTC. It is translated as CASSPRTSGYYEQYF.

This clone is a singleton in its sample. The chain has TRBV11-2 and TRBJ1-2, with 7 positions matching TRBD1. The CDR3 runs to 16 residues. V lost 0 bases to trimming and J lost 3 bases; unmatched junction nucleotides: 7. Germline CDR1 and CDR2: SGHAT and FQNNGV. The CDR3, as DNA: TGTGCCAGCAGCTTAGAAATGACAGGGACCCACTATGGCTACACCTTC. Protein product: CASSLEMTGTHYGYTF.